Listed here are 17 T cell receptor beta chains from one sample, sequenced in a study of a mutant IDH1 vaccine in newly diagnosed glioma. Using immunoSEQ multiplex PCR, the repertoire was profiled, and TCRdb retains in-frame clones only, with some absent. Of about 88,000 clones listed, roughly 82% are singletons. The time point: baseline, week 1 (first vaccination visit). Documented treatment: pre-vaccination baseline after standard-of-care therapy. The input for sequencing was PBMCs, taken from a glioma patient treated with radiotherapy, temozolomide or both. These receptors all come from a middle-aged man with glioma. Some clones in this sample may be carry-over from other donors' samples.

V usage is TRBV5-1 and J usage is TRBJ1-1; perhaps TRBD1 as D (5 bases). V was cut by 4 bases and J by 5 bases, with 24 bases left in between. The CDR3 sequence is 17 residues long. Germline lookup yields CDR1 SGHRS and CDR2 YFSETQ. The CDR3 DNA reads as TGCGCCAGCAGCGCCGACGGCGGGGCGCGGGGGAGTACTGAAGCTTTCTTT. This gives the protein CASSADGGARGSTEAFF.

The CDR3 DNA reads TGTGCCAGCAGCTTAGGTAGCGGAGATACGCAGTATTTT. Amino acids: CASSLGSGDTQYF. This sequence joins TRBV7-7 and TRBJ2-3; the D gene is possibly TRBD2 (6 bases). The germline gives CDR1 SSHAT, CDR2 FNYEAQ (reference sequence). The V end lost 1 base, the J end lost 5 bases, and 7 bases lay between the germline ends. The length of the CDR3 is 13 residues.

The genes are TRBV5-4 and TRBJ1-5; no firm D call. V was pared by 3 bases and J by 0 bases, with 7 bases between. The CDR3 consists of 14 residues. Germline CDR1 reads SGHNT; CDR2 reads YYREEE (reference sequence). The CDR3 loop reads CASSSYLSNQPQHF. The DNA for the CDR3 is TGTGCCAGCAGCTCTTATCTTAGCAATCAGCCCCAGCATTTT.

The chain employs TRBV28 and TRBJ2-7; possibly TRBD2 for D (5 bases). CDR3 size: 13 residues. CDR1 and CDR2 (germline): MDHEN, SYDVKM. Between the trimmed V and J ends, which lost 7 bases and 6 bases, there was a span of 16 bases. The DNA of the CDR3 is TGTGCCAGCACCACGGGGATGTTCCGCGAGCAGTACTTC. Residues: CASTTGMFREQYF.

The chain couples TRBV5-6 to TRBJ2-3, with TRBD1 as a possible D gene (6 bases). The V and J ends lost 4 bases and 1 base respectively, with 13 bases between them. Germline CDR1 and CDR2: SGHDT and YYEEEE. This CDR3 region has 15 residues. The CDR3 coding sequence is TGTGCCAGCAGCAACCGGGACACCCGCACAGATACGCAGTATTTT. The encoded protein is CASSNRDTRTDTQYF.

The CDR3 DNA sequence: TGTGCCAGCAGCCAGGGGACAGGGGGAAGGGGTAATGAAAAACTGTTTTTT. Its protein is CASSQGTGGRGNEKLFF. This rearrangement joins TRBV14 to TRBJ1-4; 11 bases fit TRBD1. This CDR3 has 17 amino acids. The V segment lost 3 bases and the J segment 4 bases; nucleotides outside the gene matches: 7. The germline V gene has CDR1 SGHDN and CDR2 FVKESK.

This chain uses TRBV6-6 with TRBJ1-1, with D tentatively TRBD1 (6 bases). Germline values: CDR1 MNHNY, CDR2 SVGAGI (reference sequence). Trimming pared 0 bases from V and 5 bases from J, leaving 16 bases between. CDR3 length: 16 residues. Here the CDR3 reads CASSYSSGVGGTEAFF. CDR3 bases: TGTGCCAGCAGTTACTCGTCAGGGGTGGGAGGGACTGAAGCTTTCTTT.

V gene TRBV5-1 combines with J gene TRBJ1-6; 10 nucleotides line up with TRBD1. Losses at the gene ends were 0 bases for V and 9 bases for J; bases not matched to a gene: 3. CDR1 and CDR2 (germline): SGHRS, YFSETQ. The CDR3 runs 15 residues. As DNA, the CDR3 is TGCGCCAGCAGCTTGGGGGGGGACAGGGGTTCACCCCTCCACTTT. Protein: CASSLGGDRGSPLHF.

This chain joins TRBV5-6 and TRBJ2-7; 7 bases agree with TRBD2. The CDR3 is 15 amino acids. V was pared by 5 bases and J by 2 bases, with 10 bases of the junction left unmatched. Germline CDR1 is SGHDT and CDR2 is YYEEEE. The CDR3 is CASSRGGGGPYEQYF. CDR3 in DNA: TGTGCCAGCAGTCGGGGAGGCGGGGGACCCTACGAGCAGTACTTC. Supplemented by reference TRBV5-6 and TRBJ2-7, the full variable domain reads DAGVTQSPTHLIKTRGQQVTLRCSPKSGHDTVSWYQQALGQGPQFIFQYYEEEERQRGNFPDRFSGHQFPNYSSELNVNALLLGDSALYLCASSRGGGGPYEQYFGPGTRLTVT.

This chain uses TRBV7-6 with TRBJ2-2, with unresolved D. CDR3 length equals 13 residues. V lost 5 bases, J lost 4 bases, and 8 bases lay in between. Looked up from germline, CDR1 is SGHVS and CDR2 is FNYEAQ. The CDR3 loop is CASSLRVTGELFF. CDR3 nucleotides: TGTGCCAGCAGCCTTAGGGTCACCGGGGAGCTGTTTTTT. Drawing the rest from reference TRBV7-6 and TRBJ2-2, the complete variable domain is GAGVSQSPRYKVTKRGQDVALRCDPISGHVSLYWYRQALGQGPEFLTYFNYEAQQDKSGLPNDRFSAERPEGSISTLTIQRTEQRDSAMYRCASSLRVTGELFFGEGSRLTVL.

The chain combines TRBV12-1 with TRBJ1-1; the table names TRBD1, a call not compared with the DNA. TRBV12-1 is termed a pseudogene. This CDR3 comprises 17 residues. DNA for the CDR3: TGTGCCAGCAGCCACCGGGACAGCCTGTCCCCGGGGACTGAAGCTTTCTTT. Its translation is CASSHRDSLSPGTEAFF.

This rearrangement joins TRBV7-8 to TRBJ2-7; a possible D gene is TRBD2 (5 bases). Germline V CDR1 and CDR2: SGHVS, FQNEAQ. The CDR3 contains 16 residues. V was trimmed by 5 bases and J by 5 bases, leaving 22 bases between them. CDR3 nucleotide sequence: TGTGCCAGCAGCCCACGGACCGCGGGTGCAAGAGACGAGCAGTACTTC. Translating gives CASSPRTAGARDEQYF.

The genes are TRBV5-6 and TRBJ2-2, with 7 positions matching TRBD1. Germline assignment: CDR1 SGHDT and CDR2 YYEEEE. The CDR3 is made up of 15 amino acids. The trim removed 5 bases at V and 2 bases at J, leaving 6 bases unmatched. CDR3 in amino acids: CASRRTGRNTGELFF. The CDR3 nucleotides are TGTGCCAGCAGACGGACAGGACGAAACACCGGGGAGCTGTTTTTT.

The chain links TRBV7-9 to TRBJ1-6; weak D call: TRBD1 (5 bases). V lost 8 bases, J lost 10 bases, and 21 bases lay in between. Germline lookup yields CDR1 SEHNR and CDR2 FQNEAQ (reference sequence). CDR3 length: 15 amino acids. The CDR3 reads CASQPGRGGNSPLHF. For the CDR3, the DNA is TGTGCCAGCCAACCCGGACGGGGGGGGAACTCACCCCTCCACTTT. Filled out from reference TRBV7-9 and TRBJ1-6, the complete variable domain reads DTGVSQNPRHKITKRGQNVTFRCDPISEHNRLYWYRQTLGQGPEFLTYFQNEAQLEKSRLLSDRFSAERPKGSFSTLEIQRTEQGDSAMYLCASQPGRGGNSPLHFGNGTRLTVT.

This clone is a singleton in its sample. The V gene is TRBV20-1, the J gene TRBJ2-1; no clear D. The CDR3 spans 11 residues. Trimming stripped 4 bases from V and 5 bases from J, with 6 bases between. Germline V gene data show CDR1 as DFQATT and CDR2 as SNEGSKA (reference sequence). CDR3 sequence reads: CSAKGNNEQFF. The CDR3 nucleotides are TGCAGTGCTAAGGGAAACAATGAGCAGTTCTTC.

This chain links TRBV19 with TRBJ1-3; D unresolved. V gave up 3 bases and J gave up 1 base, with 7 bases separating them. This CDR3 is built from 14 residues. Per the germline V gene, CDR1 is LNHDA and CDR2 is SQIVND (reference sequence). Here the CDR3 reads CASSIKTSGNTIYF. Written as DNA, the CDR3 is TGTGCCAGTAGTATTAAGACATCTGGAAACACCATATATTTT.

The chain uses TRBV12-5 and TRBJ2-3; no clear D. The V end was cut by 4 bases, the J end by 4 bases, with 9 bases between. CDR1 is LGHNT, CDR2 FRNRAP, per germline. This CDR3 contains 13 residues. CDR3 coding DNA: TGTGCTAGTGGTTCCACCGGAGCAGATACGCAGTATTTT. This codes for CASGSTGADTQYF.